One sample yielded the 20 T cell receptor beta chains listed below, sequenced in a study of vaccination effects on CD4 cells after COVID-19. The antigens for these receptors are not known. Having been cultured for roughly 9 days, the cells underwent CD4+ T cell isolation. The person had a PCR-confirmed SARS-CoV-2 infection during March to December 2020. Everyone in the study got two shots of either the BNT162b2 or mRNA-1273 vaccine. Profiling relied on immunoSEQ multiplex PCR, and the TCRdb table lists in-frame clones only, not all of them. In the table there are some 31,000 clones, around 79% of which are singletons. Material: CD4+ T cells from PBMCs cultured without peptide, obtained after COVID-19 vaccination. These receptors were taken from a human donor who had a prior SARS-CoV-2 infection.

The gene calls are TRBV2 and TRBJ1-5; D uncertain. CDR1 is SNHLY and CDR2 is FYNNEI in the germline V gene. The length of the CDR3 is 12 residues. V dropped 8 bases and J dropped 4 bases, with 9 bases sitting between them. CDR3 sequence (DNA): TGTGCCAGCGGGTCCGGGAATCAGCCCCAGCATTTT. Protein: CASGSGNQPQHF.

This rearrangement joins TRBV7-2 to TRBJ2-2, with 8 nucleotides matching TRBD2. Germline V gene data show CDR1 as SGHTA and CDR2 as FQGNSA. V was pared by 3 bases and J by 1 base, with 1 base of the junction left unmatched. The CDR3 runs to 15 residues. CDR3 DNA: TGTGCCAGCAGCTTCACTAGCGGGAACACCGGGGAGCTGTTTTTT. Its protein is CASSFTSGNTGELFF.

The chain carries TRBV11-3 and TRBJ2-7; tentatively, D is TRBD2 (5 bases). Germline assignment: CDR1 SGHNT and CDR2 YENEEA. The V gene lost 0 bases and the J gene lost 0 bases, with 9 bases spanning the gap. This CDR3 contains 15 residues. The CDR3 region is CASSLEAGSSYEQYF. The DNA for the CDR3 is TGTGCCAGCAGCTTAGAGGCTGGGAGCTCCTACGAGCAGTACTTC.

The chain is built from TRBV15 and TRBJ2-1; TRBD1 agrees at 9 bases. V lost 1 base and J lost 7; bases outside the gene matches: 8. Germline V gene data show CDR1 as LNHNV and CDR2 as YYDKDF (reference sequence). The CDR3 spans 16 residues. CDR3: CATSRGSGQGSNEQFF. In DNA form, the CDR3 reads TGTGCCACCAGCAGAGGGTCAGGACAGGGGAGTAATGAGCAGTTCTTC. The variable domain in full, with the rest retrieved from reference TRBV15 and TRBJ2-1, is DAMVIQNPRYQVTQFGKPVTLSCSQTLNHNVMYWYQQKSSQAPKLLFHYYDKDFNNEADTPDNFQSRRPNTSFCFLDIRSPGLGDTAMYLCATSRGSGQGSNEQFFGPGTRLTVL.

J is TRBJ2-7 and V is TRBV15; D not resolved. CDR1 is LNHNV and CDR2 is YYDKDF in the germline V gene (reference sequence). With 1 base removed from V and 3 bases from J, the gap between germline ends came to 7 bases. The CDR3 loop spans 13 amino acids. The CDR3 bases are TGTGCCACCAGCAGAGCTCTAATCTACGAGCAGTACTTC. The encoded protein is CATSRALIYEQYF.

CDR3 DNA: TGCAGCCTCCCTGGCGGGACCCGGGAGACCCAGTACTTC. Translation gives CSLPGGTRETQYF. This chain uses TRBV29-1 with TRBJ2-5; D may be TRBD2 (6 bases). This CDR3 has 13 amino acids. Germline CDR1 SQVTM, CDR2 ANQGSEA. Between the trimmed V and J ends, which lost 8 bases and 5 bases, there was a span of 18 bases.

This sequence joins TRBV4-2 and TRBJ2-1, with 11 bases fitting TRBD2. CDR3 length: 16 residues. Losses at the gene ends were 3 bases for V and 8 bases for J; bases not matched to a gene: 9. In germline, CDR1 is LGHNA, CDR2 YNFKEQ. CDR3 DNA sequence: TGTGCCAGCAGCCACCCTTCTAGCGGGGGGATGGATGAGCAGTTCTTC. Encoded protein: CASSHPSSGGMDEQFF.

The V and J genes are TRBV4-3 and TRBJ1-4, with TRBD1 as a possible D gene (6 bases). Trimming pared 0 bases from V and 1 base from J, leaving 12 bases between. The CDR3 totals 17 residues. Germline V gene data show CDR1 as LGHNA and CDR2 as YSLEER. The CDR3 sequence is CASSQDSGGGTNEKLFF. In nucleotides, the CDR3 is TGCGCCAGCAGCCAAGATTCCGGGGGCGGAACTAATGAAAAACTGTTTTTT.

V gene TRBV6-5 combines with J gene TRBJ1-2, with a weak D call TRBD1 (6 bases). This CDR3 is 15 amino acids long. Per the germline V gene, CDR1 is MNHEY and CDR2 is SVGAGI. The ends were cut back, 2 bases at V and 8 bases at J, with 18 bases in the middle. This CDR3 is CASSYTYRDSGGYTF. The CDR3 DNA follows: TGTGCCAGCAGTTACACATACAGGGACTCTGGCGGCTACACCTTC.

This chain joins TRBV3-1 (or the pseudogene TRBV3-2) and TRBJ1-1; 9 bases fit TRBD1. The CDR3 runs to 14 residues. Trimming took 2 bases from V and 6 from J; bases not matched to a gene: 4. In germline, CDR1 is LGHDT, CDR2 YNNKEL (reference sequence). As DNA, the CDR3 is TGTGCCAGCAGCCAATTTAGACAGGGGGCTGAAGCTTTCTTT. This codes for CASSQFRQGAEAFF.

The chain recombines TRBV29-1 with TRBJ2-3; D might be TRBD1 (5 bases). V was cut by 4 bases and J by 2 bases, with 10 bases left in between. Germline CDR1 is SQVTM and CDR2 is ANQGSEA. CDR3 size: 13 residues. For the CDR3, the DNA is TGCAGCGTTGTGGGGCGAAACACAGATACGCAGTATTTT. Amino acid sequence: CSVVGRNTDTQYF.

The chain links TRBV30 to TRBJ2-7; TRBD2 matches at 8 bases. CDR3 length equals 13 residues. In germline, CDR1 is GTSNPN, CDR2 SVGIG (reference sequence). The V gene end was trimmed by 3 bases and the J gene end by 2 bases; junction bases not matched to a gene: 3. CDR3 DNA sequence: TGTGCCTGGAGCCCGGGGGGGCCCTACGAGCAGTACTTC. Protein sequence: CAWSPGGPYEQYF.

The V call is TRBV5-1, the J call TRBJ1-2; D gene uncertain. Germline CDR1 and CDR2: SGHRS and YFSETQ. V lost 5 bases to trimming and J lost 7 bases, with 21 bases between them. CDR3 length: 15 residues. CDR3: CASRRAVATPSGYTF. In nucleotides, the CDR3 is TGCGCCAGCAGACGAGCCGTTGCTACCCCCTCTGGCTACACCTTC.

This clone was recorded a few times. This chain uses TRBV3-1 (or the pseudogene TRBV3-2) with TRBJ2-7, with a tentative D call TRBD1 (5 bases). Between the trimmed V and J ends, which lost 7 bases and 1 base, there was a span of 14 bases. CDR1 LGHDT and CDR2 YNNKEL come from the germline V gene (reference sequence). The CDR3 contains 14 residues. The CDR3 is CASKQGALSYEQYF. CDR3 nucleotides: TGTGCCAGCAAGCAAGGGGCCTTATCCTACGAGCAGTACTTC.

The CDR3 region is CASSYGPGGEAFF. DNA of the CDR3: TGTGCCAGCAGTTACGGACCAGGGGGTGAAGCTTTCTTT. This chain joins TRBV6-2 or TRBV6-3 and TRBJ1-1; the match to TRBD1 covers 7 bases. J lost 7 bases, V lost 2 bases, and 4 bases had no gene match. Per germline, CDR1 MNHEY and CDR2 SVGEGT. This CDR3 is 13 amino acids long.

The chain links TRBV12-3 or TRBV12-4 to TRBJ2-5, with D perhaps matching TRBD1 (5 bases). V gave up 5 bases and J gave up 4 bases, with 8 bases separating them. The CDR3 extends over 12 amino acids. The DNA for the CDR3 is TGTGCCAGCAGTCAGGGCGGAGAGACCCAGTACTTC. It translates to CASSQGGETQYF.

This clone was counted only a few times. One end of the junction fails to match germline, which may point to a read error. The V call is TRBV19, the J call TRBJ1-1; 10 nucleotides match TRBD1. The CDR3 runs to 16 residues. Germline V CDR1 and CDR2: LNHDA, SQIVND (reference sequence). CDR3 residues: CASSTRSGQGHTEAFF. CDR3 bases: TGTGCCAGCAGTACTCGGTCGGGACAGGGGCACACTGAAGCTTTCTTT.

The chain has TRBV7-2 and TRBJ1-2; 8 nucleotides agree with TRBD1. With V trimmed by 3 bases and J by 8 bases, 5 bases remained unmatched. Germline V gene data show CDR1 as SGHTA and CDR2 as FQGNSA. The CDR3 runs to 13 residues. In nucleotides, the CDR3 is TGTGCCAGCAGCTTCGGACAGGGTTGGGGCTACACCTTC. Amino acid sequence: CASSFGQGWGYTF.

In its sample, this clone was seen once. This chain uses TRBV7-2 with TRBJ2-3; D gene ambiguous. V was shortened by 0 bases and J by 4 bases, with 2 bases between the two germline ends. The length of the CDR3 is 12 residues. Per the germline V gene, CDR1 is SGHTA and CDR2 is FQGNSA. CDR3 sequence reads: CASSLAADTQYF. Written as DNA, the CDR3 is TGTGCCAGCAGCTTAGCCGCAGATACGCAGTATTTT.

This clone was found a few times. The chain employs TRBV19 and TRBJ2-1; a possible D gene is TRBD1 (5 bases). V was trimmed by 6 bases and J by 0 bases, leaving 12 bases between them. Germline CDR1 is LNHDA and CDR2 is SQIVND (reference sequence). CDR3 size: 15 residues. CDR3 sequence: CASSKQVPSYNEQFF. The CDR3 region has the DNA TGTGCCAGTAGCAAACAGGTTCCCTCCTACAATGAGCAGTTCTTC.